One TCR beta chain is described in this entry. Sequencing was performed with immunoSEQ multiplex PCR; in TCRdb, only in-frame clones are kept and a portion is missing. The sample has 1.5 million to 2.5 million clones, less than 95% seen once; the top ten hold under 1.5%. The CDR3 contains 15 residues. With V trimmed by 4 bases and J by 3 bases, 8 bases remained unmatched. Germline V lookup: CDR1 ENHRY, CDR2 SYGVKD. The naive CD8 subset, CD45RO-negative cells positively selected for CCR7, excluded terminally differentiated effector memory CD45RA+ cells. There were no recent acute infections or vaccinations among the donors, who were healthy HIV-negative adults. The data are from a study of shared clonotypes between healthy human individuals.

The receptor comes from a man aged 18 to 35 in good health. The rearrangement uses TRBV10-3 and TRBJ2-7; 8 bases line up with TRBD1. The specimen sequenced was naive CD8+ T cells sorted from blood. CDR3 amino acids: CAISARTGFNYEQYF. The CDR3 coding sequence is TGTGCCATCAGTGCCAGGACAGGGTTCAACTACGAGCAGTACTTC.